This T cell receptor (beta chain) was documented in a study of cytomegalovirus exposure and HLA in healthy donors. On the study more broadly: The same platform was used for the 130 or so validation repertoires as for the 650 to 800 first-cohort repertoires, as reported in a later analysis.

TCRdb's table, derived via immunoSEQ multiplex PCR, lists solely in-frame clones and lacks some. Of about 120,000 clones in the sample, approximately 90% were seen once. From germline, CDR1 is MNHEY and CDR2 SMNVEV (reference sequence). This CDR3 region has 17 residues. Trimming left V 8 bases short and J 0 bases short, with 23 bases between. This receptor was identified in a man in his late teens or twenties in good health and CMV-seronegative. The J gene is TRBJ2-7, the V gene TRBV27; no reliable D call. The sample comprised PBMCs. CDR3 sequence: CASASESGSHPSYEQYF. The CDR3 coding sequence is TGTGCCAGCGCCTCGGAGTCTGGCAGCCATCCCTCCTACGAGCAGTACTTC.